This T cell receptor beta chain was sequenced during a study of blood T cells in healthy people across ages (dated by TCRdb to about 2015). For the study in its entirety: Template switching captured roughly one uniquely barcoded TCR beta cDNA molecule per two T cells in model experiments. The donors were split into four age groups: young (average around 15 years), middle-aged (39), aged (approximately 60) and long-lived (roughly 77). To avoid experimental bias, donors of different ages were randomly spread across the sequencing lanes. To track age-related changes in TCR beta repertoire diversity, the study relied on deep sequencing normalized with unique cDNA molecular identifiers. The study analyzed two additional independent replicas of 1 million unique cDNA reads from the same blood draw for two donors, one aged 18 to 29 and one aged 80 or older.

The approximately 39 donors, aged roughly 6 to 100 years, were systemically healthy Caucasian individuals from Russia. Each donor gave about 9.7 milliliters of peripheral blood, drawn into EDTA-treated Vacutainer tubes. Ficoll-Paque density-gradient centrifugation was used to isolate PBMCs, with at least 6.5 million per sample. Total RNA, at least 6 micrograms per sample, was extracted from PBMCs with Trizol reagent. For every donor, an aliquot of PBMCs went through flow cytometry to measure the percentages of naive CD45RAhigh/CD27high T cells. What the study reported, not specific to this receptor: Because the CMV infection status of the donors was unknown, age-related changes in expanded clonotypes may potentially have been confounded. Compared with the aged group, the long-lived group had more naive CD4+ T cells, fewer expanded clones and increased TCR diversity, a pattern suggesting age selection. Estimates of total diversity from one million sequenced T cells were regarded as lower bounds and underestimates. Observed TCR beta diversity per million T cells fell roughly linearly with age, and a significant reduction was already apparent by age approximately 40. A strong correlation was found between observed TCR beta diversity and the percentage of naive T cells measured by flow cytometry. Because profiling used bulk unsorted PBMCs, naive and antigen-experienced compartments could not be compared conclusively.

A word on this clonotype: What this receptor recognizes is not known. No base quality information exists; no much larger clone differs at one position.

Reading the germline V gene gives CDR1 SGHRS and CDR2 YFSETQ. Trimming leaves V shorter by 7 bases and J shorter by 2 bases, with the junction holding 5 bases beyond the gene matches. The CDR3 covers 13 residues, taking in both the cysteine and the phenylalanine. Only CDR3 DNA is held: 39 bases, read in frame from base 1. Receptors were amplified or captured by 5' RACE. TCRdb names Illumina HiSeq 2500 as the instrument used. A second PCR of about 6 to 12 cycles was run with a J-beta primer mix and a sample-barcoded 5' primer. A unique molecular identifier was introduced onto each TCR beta cDNA molecule by a template-switch 5' adaptor carrying 12 random nucleotides. Each sample yielded at least 2.5 million CDR3-containing paired-end reads. All of the RNA was converted into first-strand cDNA using the Mint cDNA synthesis kit, with a TRBC-specific oligonucleotide serving as the primer. All cDNA was treated with uracil-DNA glycosylase and then went through a first 18-cycle PCR with the universal primers M1SS and BC2_uni_R. In the authors' own workflow: Each sample was normalized by randomly selecting 1 million high-quality reads, each carrying a distinct molecular identifier. Reads sharing molecular identifiers were discarded rather than binned into consensus sequences. MiTCR, run with a Q25 quality threshold and the strictest error-elimination algorithm, handled CDR3 identification, clonotype clustering and error correction. Lower-bound total TCR beta diversity was estimated with a nonparametric unseen species model using Euler transformation. The raw public data were reprocessed by TCRdb itself: fastp quality trimming at Q25, MiXCR clonotype calling, in-frame beta chains only. Every CDR3 protein is listed once, alongside the most common genes and DNA of its rows. TCRdb, not the authors, supplied the V and J calls. This sample comprises about 1.7 million distinct CDR3 sequences, 28% of them detected only once. The top ten clones comprise roughly 8.2% of the sample.

The sample taken for sequencing was blood. The sequence links TRBV5-1 to TRBJ2-7, and 8 junctional nucleotides match TRBD1. The clonotype was recovered from a woman in her 30s in good health. The DNA is as follows: TGCGCCAGCGGGCACAGGGGGGCCTACGAGCAGTACTTC. It is translated as CASGHRGAYEQYF. Beyond the CDR3, the reference TRBV5-1 and TRBJ2-7 genes provide the residues; the full variable domain reads: KAGVTQTPRYLIKTRGQQVTLSCSPISGHRSVSWYQQTPGQGLQFLFEYFSETQRNKGNFPGRFSGRQFSNSRSEMNVSTLELGDSALYLCASGHRGAYEQYFGPGTRLTVT.